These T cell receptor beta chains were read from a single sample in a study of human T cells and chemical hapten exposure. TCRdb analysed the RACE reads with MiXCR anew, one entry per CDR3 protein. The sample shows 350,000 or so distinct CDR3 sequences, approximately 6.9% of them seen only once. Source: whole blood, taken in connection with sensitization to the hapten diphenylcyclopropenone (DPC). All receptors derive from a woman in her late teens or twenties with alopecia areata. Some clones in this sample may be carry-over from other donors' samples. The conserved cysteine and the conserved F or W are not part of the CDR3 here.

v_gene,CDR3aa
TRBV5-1,ASSFAGRDSPLH
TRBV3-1,ASSLPQGKAF
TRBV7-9,ASSLDQNPNYGYT
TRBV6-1,ASSDSIIAGGTDTQY
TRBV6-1,ASSELWGQGGYEQY
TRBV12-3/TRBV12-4,ATDNPSGGQVYPGANVLT
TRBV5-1,ASSPREAASTDTQY
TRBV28,ASSLPEDYGYT
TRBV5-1,ASSVMGQGAGDTQY
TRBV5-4,ASSLVLRGAKNQPQH
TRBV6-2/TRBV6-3,ASHGTGQGYNEQF
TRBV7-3,ASSLSGAGANVLT
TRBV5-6,ASSGGALTGELF
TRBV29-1,SVEIQGDEQY
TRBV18,ASSPITDTQY
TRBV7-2,ASIFYAALSNEQF
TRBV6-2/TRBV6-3,ASSYSMDRGLGNQPQH
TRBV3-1,ASSRGTDGSYEQY
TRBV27,ASSHGTDNEQF
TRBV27,ASSSLLRGGSNTDTQY
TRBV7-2,ASSLGRGMNTEAF
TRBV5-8,ASSLPSKNIQY
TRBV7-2,ASSLGVNYGYT
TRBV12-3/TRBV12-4,ASSLIFGPEAF
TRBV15,ATSRRSGGGADTQY
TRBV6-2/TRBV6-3,ASWRVNTEAF
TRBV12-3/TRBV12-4,ASSLGDIGEQY
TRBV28,ASSLRGTVVETQY
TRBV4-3,ASSQEGFEYNEQF
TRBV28,ASSLSGRRTEAF
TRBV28,ASSFGRAPVDTQY
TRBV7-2,ASSSRQATEAF
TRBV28,ASSSLGQSYSNQPQH
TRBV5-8,ASSLAVSRQTYNSPLH
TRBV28,ASSLLGGSRLNIQY
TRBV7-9,ASSSTGAGGAGQPQH
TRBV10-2,ATTDRDGTEAF
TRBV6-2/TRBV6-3,ASSSAGMNTEAF
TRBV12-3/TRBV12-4,ASSRWVTSPDTQY
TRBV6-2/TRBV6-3,ASSYGQGGTYNEQF
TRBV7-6,ASSLERGVLGDTQY
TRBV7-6,ASSLAGTSTGELF
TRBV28,ASSSPGTDRSGNYGYT
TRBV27,ASSPARSYEQY
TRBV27,ASSFVGNTEAF
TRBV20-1,SARAGSRTDTQY
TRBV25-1,ASSVTSSTDTQY
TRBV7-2,ASSFGRTDTQY
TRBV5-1,ASSQTGVEETQY
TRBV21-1,ASSPRQGRIGNQPQH
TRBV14,ASSPLAGKSLYEQF
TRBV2,ASSVLQGQGYT